This passage covers 14 T cell receptor beta chains from one sample sequenced in a study of blood T cell repertoires in COVID-19. Assay: immunoSEQ multiplex PCR; the TCRdb copy retains only in-frame clones and omits some. The repertoire includes about 130,000 clones, roughly 80% of them detected once, and 18% sits in the top ten. What was sequenced was PBMCs or T cells enriched from blood (not recorded which). The receptors shown here come from a man aged 25 to 40 who had recovered from COVID-19.

The sample holds a few counts of this clone. DNA of the CDR3: TGTGCCACGGGGACAACACAGAACTATGGCTACACCTTC. It codes for CATGTTQNYGYTF. The chain combines TRBV6-5 with TRBJ1-2; a weak D match, TRBD1 (6 bases). Germline V gives CDR1 MNHEY, CDR2 SVGAGI. CDR3 length equals 13 residues. V dropped 10 bases and J dropped 2 bases, with 14 bases sitting between them.

This clone was counted a few times. The chain combines TRBV5-6 with TRBJ2-1; 11 bases map to TRBD2. Germline loops: CDR1 SGHDT, CDR2 YYEEEE. The CDR3 extends over 17 amino acids. V gave up 0 bases and J gave up 4 bases; unmatched junction bases: 6. This chain's CDR3 is CASSLVATSGSYNEQFF. The CDR3 DNA reads as TGTGCCAGCAGCTTGGTGGCAACTAGCGGGAGTTACAATGAGCAGTTCTTC.

This clone was seen only a few times. V usage is TRBV5-4 and J usage is TRBJ1-1; D not certain. Trimming took off 4 bases at V and 4 bases at J, with 8 bases between the two ends. This CDR3 has 12 amino acids. Germline loops: CDR1 SGHNT, CDR2 YYREEE (reference sequence). The CDR3 loop reads CASSVDITEAFF. CDR3 DNA: TGTGCCAGCAGCGTTGACATCACTGAAGCTTTCTTT.

This clone was picked up a small number of times. The rearrangement uses TRBV21-1 and TRBJ1-1; no check of the table's D call, TRBD1, against the DNA was made. TRBV21-1 is an annotated pseudogene. There are 17 residues in the CDR3. CDR3 nucleotide sequence: TGTGCCAGCAGCAAAGGGGGACAGGGGAGAATGAACACTGAAGCTTTCTTT. This gives the protein CASSKGGQGRMNTEAFF.

The V and J genes are TRBV19 and TRBJ1-5; D is undetermined. Trimming removed 3 bases at V and 9 bases at J, with 12 bases between. Germline V gene lookup returns CDR1 LNHDA and CDR2 SQIVND (reference sequence). The CDR3 spans 13 residues. The CDR3 nucleotides are TGTGCCAGTAGTATCGGTCCGCTTGGGCCCCAGCATTTT. Its protein is CASSIGPLGPQHF. The whole variable domain, remainder taken from reference TRBV19 and TRBJ1-5, is DGGITQSPKYLFRKEGQNVTLSCEQNLNHDAMYWYRQDPGQGLRLIYYSQIVNDFQKGDIAEGYSVSREKKESFPLTVTSAQKNPTAFYLCASSIGPLGPQHFGDGTRLSIL.

The chain combines TRBV9 with TRBJ2-1; D possibly corresponds to TRBD2 (5 bases). V lost 0 bases to trimming and J lost 9 bases, with 10 bases between them. Germline V gene sequence: CDR1 SGDLS, CDR2 YYNGEE. CDR3 length: 13 residues. This CDR3 reads CASSVEGRPEQFF. As DNA, the CDR3 is TGTGCCAGCAGCGTAGAAGGGAGACCTGAGCAGTTCTTC.

The gene calls are TRBV18 and TRBJ1-1; 9 bases map to TRBD1. V gave up 0 bases and J gave up 5 bases; unmatched junction bases: 7. Germline CDR1 is KGHSH and CDR2 is LQKENI. The CDR3 extends over 16 amino acids. The CDR3 loop is CASSPPGQGGGTEAFF. CDR3 DNA: TGTGCCAGCTCACCACCGGGACAGGGAGGAGGGACTGAAGCTTTCTTT.

J is TRBJ2-5 and V is TRBV6-5; 8 bases fit TRBD2. The CDR3 contains 13 residues. The junction had 7 bases not matched to a gene; V was cut back by 6 bases and J by 7 bases. Germline V CDR1 and CDR2: MNHEY, SVGAGI. The CDR3 region is CASRLAGGATQYF. The CDR3 DNA reads TGTGCCAGCAGGCTCGCCGGGGGGGCGACCCAGTACTTC.

V and J are TRBV4-1 and TRBJ2-7; 9 bases agree with TRBD1. After removal of 0 bases from V and 3 bases from J, the junction contained 15 bases not matched to a gene. Germline V lookup: CDR1 MGHRA, CDR2 YSYEKL. There are 19 residues in the CDR3. CDR3 residues: CASSQDPRDRAGGFYEQYF. Here the CDR3 DNA reads TGCGCCAGCAGCCAAGATCCGCGGGACAGGGCCGGGGGTTTCTACGAGCAGTACTTC.

The V call is TRBV19, the J call TRBJ2-1, with a possible D match to TRBD1 (5 bases). CDR1 and CDR2 (germline): LNHDA, SQIVND (reference sequence). This CDR3 has 11 amino acids. V lost 7 bases, J lost 6 bases, and 7 bases lay in between. Here the CDR3 DNA reads TGTGCCAGTATTCAGGGCAATGAGCAGTTCTTC. It encodes CASIQGNEQFF.

CDR3 loop: CAWSVGQGFSTEAFF. As DNA, the CDR3 is TGTGCCTGGAGTGTAGGACAGGGCTTTTCCACTGAAGCTTTCTTT. The rearrangement links TRBV30 to TRBJ1-1, with 8 bases matching TRBD1. The CDR3 consists of 15 residues. With V trimmed by 0 bases and J by 4 bases, 7 bases remained unmatched. CDR1 is GTSNPN, CDR2 SVGIG, per germline (reference sequence). Filled out from reference TRBV30 and TRBJ1-1, the complete variable domain reads SQTIHQWPATLVQPVGSPLSLECTVEGTSNPNLYWYRQAAGRGLQLLFYSVGIGQISSEVPQNLSASRPQDRQFILSSKKLLLSDSGFYLCAWSVGQGFSTEAFFGQGTRLTVV.

This clone was found a few times. The rearrangement uses TRBV20-1 and TRBJ1-2; 7 bases fit TRBD1. CDR1 and CDR2 from the germline V gene are DFQATT and SNEGSKA (reference sequence). Germline trimming cut 3 bases from V and 3 bases from J; bases unmatched to any gene: 4. This CDR3 is built from 13 residues. The CDR3 region has the DNA TGCAGTGCTAGTATCGGGACAGACTATGGCTACACCTTC. Its protein is CSASIGTDYGYTF.

The chain has TRBV10-1 and TRBJ2-1; 7 bases fit TRBD1. With 2 bases clipped from V and 0 bases from J, the junction kept 4 bases outside the gene matches. This CDR3 is built from 16 residues. In germline, CDR1 is WNHNN, CDR2 SYGVQD (reference sequence). The CDR3 loop is CASSEPGGNSYNEQFF. The CDR3 nucleotides are TGCGCCAGCAGTGAGCCAGGGGGAAACTCCTACAATGAGCAGTTCTTC.

V gene TRBV2 combines with J gene TRBJ2-2; 11 bases agree with TRBD2. Trimming removed 5 bases from V and 3 bases from J; junction bases left unmatched: 2. This CDR3 is 15 amino acids long. The V gene's germline CDR1 is SNHLY and CDR2 FYNNEI. CDR3 amino acids: CASSTGLADTGELFF. CDR3 sequence (DNA): TGTGCCAGCAGTACGGGACTAGCGGACACCGGGGAGCTGTTTTTT.